This T cell receptor beta chain derives from a study of Ad26.COV2.S vaccination and SARS-CoV-2 variants (dated by TCRdb to about 2021). Regarding the study in general: Sequencing of the TCRbeta repertoire served to evaluate the specificity and breadth of SARS-CoV-2-reactive T cell receptors following Ad26.COV2.S vaccination. The TCR-sequenced set comprised approximately 30 samples: approximately 20 Ad26.COV2.S vaccine recipients, 5 placebo recipients and 8 SARS-CoV-2 convalescent individuals. Points the paper makes about the study in general: The authors noted that the TCR breadth and depth analyses may have underestimated total T cell responses. Substantial breadth of spike-specific CD8+ and CD4+ T cell responses was reported after vaccination. Non-spike TCR breadth was comparable between vaccine and placebo recipients, consistent with the vaccine containing only spike. Compared with placebo recipients, Ad26.COV2.S recipients showed higher spike-specific TCR breadth (P = 0.0014).

TCRbeta CDR3 regions were sequenced with the immunoSEQ Assay. After extraction, genomic DNA underwent amplification by bias-controlled multiplex PCR, followed by high-throughput sequencing. Per the original workflow: To quantify the absolute abundance of each unique TCRbeta CDR3 region, sequences were collapsed and filtered. Usable DNA was measured by amplifying reference genes present in all nucleated cells, and TCRbeta template counts were normalized to that usable DNA to estimate T cell fraction. Repertoire TCRs were annotated as SARS-CoV-2-specific when V gene, CDR3 amino acid sequence and J gene were exactly matched to a known reactive TCR set. The reference SARS-CoV-2 TCR set was derived from MIRA and filtered for enrichment in COVID-19-positive ImmuneCODE repertoires, a step that removed public or cross-reactive TCRs. Using the MIRA antigens, annotated TCRs were further analysed by specific ORF or by position within an ORF. Breadth was defined as annotated unique rearrangements over total unique productive rearrangements; depth was the summed frequency of those rearrangements. Group comparisons of TCR breadth used two-sided Wilcoxon rank-sum tests. As stored in TCRdb, this immuneACCESS dataset retains in-frame rearrangements with V and J assigned. A fraction of the clones does not appear; measured against another copy, unresolved V genes explain less than half of the discrepancy, and the remainder lacks a known reason. D and trimming come from the DNA, and the V and J calls and clone size come from that table. Present in this sample are under 150,000 clones, approximately 90% of which were seen just once. The leading ten clones occupy less than 6% of the sample.

In the case of this clone: Its antigen is not yet known. One base away there is no much larger clone; base qualities are not given.

The time point label corresponds to: individuals recovered from natural SARS-CoV-2 infection. Based on the germline V gene (reference sequence), the CDR1 and CDR2 sequences are MNHEY and SMNVEV. Trimming leaves V shorter by 2 bases and J shorter by 6 bases, with the junction holding 5 bases beyond the gene matches. The CDR3 covers 17 residues, taking in both the cysteine and the phenylalanine. Left in the record is the CDR3 DNA by itself, 51 bases read in frame from the first base. This TCR was recovered from a human donor who had recovered from COVID-19. The V and J segments used are TRBV27 and TRBJ2-3; the junction holds 16 bases that match TRBD2. The material sequenced was peripheral blood, taken after recovery from COVID-19. CDR3 reads: CASSLGTSGGARDTQYF. The sequenced DNA: TGTGCCAGCAGTTTAGGGACTAGCGGGGGGGCGAGGGATACGCAGTATTTT.